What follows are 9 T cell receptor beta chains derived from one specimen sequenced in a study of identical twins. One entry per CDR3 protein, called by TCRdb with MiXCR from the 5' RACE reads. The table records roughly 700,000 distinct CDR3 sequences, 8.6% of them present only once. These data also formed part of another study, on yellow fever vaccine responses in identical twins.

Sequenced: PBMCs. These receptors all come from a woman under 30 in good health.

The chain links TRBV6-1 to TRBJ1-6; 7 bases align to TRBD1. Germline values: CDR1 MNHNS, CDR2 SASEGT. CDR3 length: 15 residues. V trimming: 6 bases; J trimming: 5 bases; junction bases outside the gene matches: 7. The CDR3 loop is CASRAQGRHNSPLHF. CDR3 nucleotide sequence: TGTGCCAGCAGGGCACAGGGGAGGCATAATTCACCCCTCCACTTT.

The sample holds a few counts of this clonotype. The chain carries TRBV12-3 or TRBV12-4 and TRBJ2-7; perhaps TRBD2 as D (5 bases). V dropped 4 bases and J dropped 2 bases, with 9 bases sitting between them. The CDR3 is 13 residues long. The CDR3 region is CASSSGNAYEQYF. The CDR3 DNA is TGTGCCAGCAGTTCCGGGAATGCCTACGAGCAGTACTTC.

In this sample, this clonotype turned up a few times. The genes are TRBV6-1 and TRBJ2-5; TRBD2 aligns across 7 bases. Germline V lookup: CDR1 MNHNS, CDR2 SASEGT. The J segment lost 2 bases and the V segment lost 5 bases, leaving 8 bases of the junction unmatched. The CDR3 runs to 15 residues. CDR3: CASSPPLAVQETQYF. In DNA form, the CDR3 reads TGTGCCAGCAGTCCCCCGCTAGCGGTGCAAGAGACCCAGTACTTC.

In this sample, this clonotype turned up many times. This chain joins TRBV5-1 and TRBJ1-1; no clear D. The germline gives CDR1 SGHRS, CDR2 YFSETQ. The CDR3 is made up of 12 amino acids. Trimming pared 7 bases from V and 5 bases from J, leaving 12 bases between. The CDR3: CASAQLGTEAFF. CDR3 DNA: TGCGCCAGCGCCCAATTGGGGACTGAAGCTTTCTTT.

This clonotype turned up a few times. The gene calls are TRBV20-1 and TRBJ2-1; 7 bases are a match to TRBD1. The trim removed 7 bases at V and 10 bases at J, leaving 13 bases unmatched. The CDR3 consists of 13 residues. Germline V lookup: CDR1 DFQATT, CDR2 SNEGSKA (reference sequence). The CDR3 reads CSGVEGAGVEQFF. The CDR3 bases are TGCAGTGGGGTTGAGGGGGCCGGGGTCGAGCAGTTCTTC.

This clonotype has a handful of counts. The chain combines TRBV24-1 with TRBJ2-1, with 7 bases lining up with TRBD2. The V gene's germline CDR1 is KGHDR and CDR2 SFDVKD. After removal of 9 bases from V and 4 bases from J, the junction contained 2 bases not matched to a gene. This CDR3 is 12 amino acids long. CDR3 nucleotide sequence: TGTGCCACCGGGGGGGGGTACAATGAGCAGTTCTTC. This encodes CATGGGYNEQFF.

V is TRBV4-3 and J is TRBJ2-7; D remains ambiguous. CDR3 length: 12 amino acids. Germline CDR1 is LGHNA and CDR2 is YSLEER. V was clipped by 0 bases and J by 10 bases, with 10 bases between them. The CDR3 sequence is CASSQDESRQYF. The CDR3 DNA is TGCGCCAGCAGCCAAGATGAATCGAGACAGTACTTC.

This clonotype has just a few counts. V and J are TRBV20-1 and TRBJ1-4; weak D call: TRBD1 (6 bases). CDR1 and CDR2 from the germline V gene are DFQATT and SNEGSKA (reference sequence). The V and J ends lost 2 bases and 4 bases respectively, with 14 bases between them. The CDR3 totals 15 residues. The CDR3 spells CSARPTGLLNEKLFF. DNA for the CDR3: TGCAGTGCTAGACCCACAGGGTTACTTAATGAAAAACTGTTTTTT.

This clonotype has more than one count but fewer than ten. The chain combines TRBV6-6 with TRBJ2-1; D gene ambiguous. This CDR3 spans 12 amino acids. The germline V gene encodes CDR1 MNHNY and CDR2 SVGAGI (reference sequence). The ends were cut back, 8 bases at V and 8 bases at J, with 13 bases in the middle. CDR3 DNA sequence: TGTGCCAGCCGTCCCCGGAAGGATGAGCAGTTCTTC. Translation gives CASRPRKDEQFF.